One sample yielded the 8 T cell receptor beta chains listed below, sequenced in a study of T cells in Graves' hyperthyroidism and ophthalmopathy (dated by TCRdb to the late 2010s). To prepare the library, multiplex PCR was applied. This sample was sequenced with an Illumina HiSeq 2000. Amplification of TCR beta CDR3 regions was carried out from RNA transcripts. For the first round of RT-PCR on the TCR CDR3, the HTBI primer set was used together with the Qiagen OneStep RT-PCR kit. TCRdb ran its own pipeline on the public reads, namely fastp trimming at Q25 and MiXCR clone calling, and kept in-frame beta chains. Every entry covers one CDR3 protein and lists the most common genes and DNA from its rows. The sample table holds hundreds of thousands of distinct CDR3 sequences, of which around a quarter were seen once. The ten largest account for approximately 11% of the sample. What was sequenced was blood. Receptor source: a woman aged 25 to 39 with Graves' ophthalmopathy.

The rearrangement joins TRBV12-3 or TRBV12-4 to TRBJ2-2; 9 positions agree with TRBD1. The CDR3 is made up of 17 amino acids. V gave up 4 bases and J gave up 5 bases; unmatched junction bases: 11. This CDR3 is CASSSEPGQGYTGELFF. CDR3 nucleotides: TGTGCCAGCAGTTCAGAACCGGGACAGGGATATACCGGGGAGCTGTTTTTT.

This clonotype was seen many times. The chain has TRBV5-6 and TRBJ1-1; unclear D gene. The germline V gene has CDR1 SGHDT and CDR2 YYEEEE. The CDR3 contains 15 residues. V lost 1 base, J lost 0 bases, and 10 bases lay in between. Written as DNA, the CDR3 is TGTGCCAGCAGCTTGTCGGTCAGAATGAACACTGAAGCTTTCTTT. This gives the protein CASSLSVRMNTEAFF.

This clonotype showed up many times. The V and J genes are TRBV7-2 and TRBJ1-5, with a possible D match to TRBD1 (5 bases). The V gene's germline CDR1 is SGHTA and CDR2 FQGNSA. The CDR3 has 15 amino acids. V was trimmed by 5 bases and J by 6 bases, leaving 17 bases between them. CDR3 nucleotides: TGTGCCAGCAGCCCGAGTGGGCAGGGAGCTCAGCCCCAGCATTTT. It yields the protein CASSPSGQGAQPQHF. Using reference TRBV7-2 and TRBJ1-5 for the parts outside the CDR3, the full variable domain is GAGVSQSPSNKVTEKGKDVELRCDPISGHTALYWYRQSLGQGLEFLIYFQGNSAPDKSGLPSDRFSAERTGGSVSTLTIQRTQQEDSAVYLCASSPSGQGAQPQHFGDGTRLSIL.

This rearrangement joins TRBV7-8 to TRBJ2-7; TRBD1 aligns across 9 bases. The V gene's germline CDR1 is SGHVS and CDR2 FQNEAQ. The CDR3 consists of 17 residues. Trimming at V came to 5 bases and at J to 9 bases, leaving 20 bases not matched to a gene. The chain's CDR3 is CASSNSGTGNAGFGQYF. The CDR3 nucleotides are TGTGCCAGCAGCAATTCCGGGACAGGGAATGCCGGTTTCGGGCAGTACTTC.

The chain joins TRBV12-3 or TRBV12-4 to TRBJ1-3; 7 nucleotides match TRBD1. V gave up 3 bases and J gave up 3 bases; unmatched junction bases: 11. The CDR3 is made up of 17 amino acids. The CDR3 bases are TGTGCCAGCAGTTTGGACCCCGTGACAGGGAGTGGAAACACCATATATTTT. Amino acids: CASSLDPVTGSGNTIYF.

There are many counts of this clonotype. The rearrangement links TRBV6-5 to TRBJ2-5; TRBD1 agrees at 11 bases. V dropped 5 bases and J dropped 1; count of bases not matched to a gene: 3. The CDR3 has 15 residues. Germline CDR1 reads MNHEY; CDR2 reads SVGAGI. CDR3 coding DNA: TGTGCCAGCAGTATCGGACAGGGGGCCCAAGAGACCCAGTACTTC. It specifies CASSIGQGAQETQYF.

This clonotype was seen many times. The chain is built from TRBV5-1 and TRBJ1-1, with D uncertain. This CDR3 comprises 15 residues. Trimming stripped 1 base from V and 0 bases from J, with 10 bases between. Germline CDR1 SGHRS, CDR2 YFSETQ. The CDR3 sequence: CASSLRAGLNTEAFF. In nucleotides, the CDR3 is TGCGCCAGCAGCTTGAGGGCAGGCCTGAACACTGAAGCTTTCTTT. Supplemented by reference TRBV5-1 and TRBJ1-1, the full variable domain reads KAGVTQTPRYLIKTRGQQVTLSCSPISGHRSVSWYQQTPGQGLQFLFEYFSETQRNKGNFPGRFSGRQFSNSRSEMNVSTLELGDSALYLCASSLRAGLNTEAFFGQGTRLTVV.

This clonotype was counted at least ten times. CDR3 DNA: TGCGCCAGCAGCCAAGATACGCGCGGGGAGCTGTTTTTT. It encodes CASSQDTRGELFF. The chain couples TRBV4-3 to TRBJ2-2; D is uncertain. This CDR3 contains 13 residues. Germline V CDR1 and CDR2: LGHNA, YSLEER. Deletions cut 0 bases from V and 7 bases from J, with 6 bases between.